A selection of T cell receptor beta chains follows, all from one sample in a study of blood T cells in healthy people across ages. TCRdb ran MiXCR on the 5' RACE reads and lists one entry per CDR3 protein. Of around 1.5 million distinct CDR3 sequences in the sample, roughly a third were seen once. Input material: blood. Every receptor here comes from a woman aged 30 to 39 in good health. Both conserved end residues are part of each CDR3. D genes are given only for firm matches. Clone size is not always given. Where it is, it says once, few, many or a class for expanded clones.

d_gene: TRBD2
abundance: NA
v_gene: TRBV11-2
j_gene: TRBJ2-4
CDR3aa: CASSRGLATNIQYF
CDR3nt: TGTGCCAGCAGCCGGGGACTAGCGACAAACATTCAGTACTTC

d_gene: TRBD1
abundance: NA
v_gene: TRBV6-1
j_gene: TRBJ2-5
CDR3aa: CTSSPGQGSETQYF
CDR3nt: TGTACCAGCAGCCCGGGACAGGGTAGTGAGACCCAGTACTTC

d_gene: TRBD1
abundance: many
v_gene: TRBV6-2/TRBV6-3
j_gene: TRBJ1-2
CDR3aa: CASSSTGFYGYTF
CDR3nt: TGTGCCAGCAGTTCGACAGGGTTCTATGGCTACACCTTC

d_gene: NA
abundance: NA
v_gene: TRBV20-1
j_gene: TRBJ2-3
CDR3aa: CSARDYLGQDTDTQYF
CDR3nt: TGCAGTGCTAGAGATTACCTTGGACAAGACACAGATACGCAGTATTTT

d_gene: NA
abundance: NA
v_gene: TRBV20-1
j_gene: TRBJ1-2
CDR3aa: CSAPLGEGYGYTF
CDR3nt: TGCAGTGCACCCCTGGGCGAGGGGTATGGCTACACCTTC

d_gene: NA
abundance: NA
v_gene: TRBV6-1
j_gene: TRBJ2-6
CDR3aa: CASSQGYTSGANVLTF
CDR3nt: TGTGCCAGCAGCCAGGGTTACACCTCTGGGGCCAACGTCCTGACTTTC

d_gene: TRBD1
abundance: few
v_gene: TRBV9
j_gene: TRBJ2-1
CDR3aa: CASGQGQAYNEQFF
CDR3nt: TGTGCCAGCGGACAGGGGCAGGCGTACAATGAGCAGTTCTTC

d_gene: TRBD1
abundance: NA
v_gene: TRBV15
j_gene: TRBJ2-3
CDR3aa: CATSSGEGTGGADTQYF
CDR3nt: TGTGCCACCAGCAGCGGAGAAGGGACAGGAGGGGCAGATACGCAGTATTTT

d_gene: TRBD2
abundance: many
v_gene: TRBV7-2
j_gene: TRBJ2-7
CDR3aa: CASSPHGGANEQYF
CDR3nt: TGTGCCAGCAGCCCCCACGGGGGGGCAAACGAGCAGTACTTC

d_gene: NA
abundance: NA
v_gene: TRBV18
j_gene: TRBJ1-1
CDR3aa: CASSPTGNLLQAFF
CDR3nt: TGTGCCAGCTCACCTACGGGCAATCTGTTACAAGCTTTCTTT

d_gene: TRBD2
abundance: NA
v_gene: TRBV11-2
j_gene: TRBJ2-7
CDR3aa: CASSRGLAGSEQYF
CDR3nt: TGTGCCAGCAGCCGGGGACTAGCGGGGTCCGAGCAGTACTTC

d_gene: NA
abundance: many
v_gene: TRBV9
j_gene: TRBJ1-1
CDR3aa: CASSAQVNTEAFF
CDR3nt: TGTGCCAGCAGCGCACAGGTTAATACTGAAGCTTTCTTT

d_gene: NA
abundance: few
v_gene: TRBV12-3/TRBV12-4
j_gene: TRBJ1-1
CDR3aa: CASRSTEAFF
CDR3nt: TGTGCCAGTAGGAGCACTGAAGCTTTCTTT

d_gene: TRBD1
abundance: NA
v_gene: TRBV30
j_gene: TRBJ1-1
CDR3aa: CAWSRGQDTEAFF
CDR3nt: TGTGCCTGGAGTCGCGGACAGGACACTGAAGCTTTCTTT

d_gene: NA
abundance: many
v_gene: TRBV4-1
j_gene: TRBJ2-7
CDR3aa: CASSQYYPGRKEQYF
CDR3nt: TGCGCCAGCAGCCAGTATTACCCGGGACGGAAGGAGCAGTACTTC

d_gene: TRBD1
abundance: NA
v_gene: TRBV9
j_gene: TRBJ2-7
CDR3aa: CASSGRGTGSYEQYF
CDR3nt: TGTGCCAGCAGCGGGAGGGGGACAGGATCCTACGAGCAGTACTTC

d_gene: NA
abundance: NA
v_gene: TRBV29-1
j_gene: TRBJ1-4
CDR3aa: CCVEDKTEGEKLFF
CDR3nt: TGCTGCGTTGAAGATAAAACAGAAGGGGAAAAACTGTTTTTT

d_gene: NA
abundance: NA
v_gene: TRBV28
j_gene: TRBJ1-2
CDR3aa: CASSSQGEGPNYGYTF
CDR3nt: TGTGCCAGCAGCTCACAGGGCGAGGGGCCTAACTATGGCTACACCTTC

d_gene: NA
abundance: few
v_gene: TRBV3-1
j_gene: TRBJ2-5
CDR3aa: CASRGQLGETQYF
CDR3nt: TGTGCCAGCAGGGGGCAGCTCGGGGAGACCCAGTACTTC

d_gene: NA
abundance: NA
v_gene: TRBV15
j_gene: TRBJ2-7
CDR3aa: CATSRPPAGGHSYEQYF
CDR3nt: TGTGCCACCAGCAGACCCCCTGCTGGGGGTCACTCCTACGAGCAGTACTTC

d_gene: TRBD1
abundance: many
v_gene: TRBV29-1
j_gene: TRBJ2-1
CDR3aa: CSVGPGQVSNEQFF
CDR3nt: TGCAGCGTCGGCCCGGGACAGGTTTCCAATGAGCAGTTCTTC

d_gene: NA
abundance: NA
v_gene: TRBV28
j_gene: TRBJ2-6
CDR3aa: CASRSLLNGANVLTF
CDR3nt: TGTGCCAGCAGATCACTGCTAAATGGGGCCAACGTCCTGACTTTC

d_gene: TRBD1
abundance: NA
v_gene: TRBV4-1
j_gene: TRBJ2-4
CDR3aa: CASSSGTGFLQYF
CDR3nt: TGCGCCAGCAGCTCCGGGACAGGGTTTCTTCAGTACTTC

d_gene: TRBD2
abundance: NA
v_gene: TRBV19
j_gene: TRBJ2-1
CDR3aa: CASSMVAGSSYNEQFF
CDR3nt: TGTGCCAGTAGTATGGTAGCGGGGTCCTCCTACAATGAGCAGTTCTTC

d_gene: NA
abundance: NA
v_gene: TRBV6-5
j_gene: TRBJ1-2
CDR3aa: CASSYSPGQYYGYTF
CDR3nt: TGTGCCAGCAGTTACTCGCCTGGACAGTACTATGGCTACACCTTC

d_gene: NA
abundance: NA
v_gene: TRBV7-8
j_gene: TRBJ2-7
CDR3aa: CASSFQGNYEQYF
CDR3nt: TGTGCCAGCAGCTTCCAGGGTAACTACGAGCAGTACTTC

d_gene: TRBD2
abundance: NA
v_gene: TRBV11-2
j_gene: TRBJ2-3
CDR3aa: CASGPRASGGVDTQYF
CDR3nt: TGTGCCAGCGGCCCCAGGGCTAGCGGGGGGGTGGATACGCAGTATTTT

d_gene: TRBD2
abundance: NA
v_gene: TRBV29-1
j_gene: TRBJ2-7
CDR3aa: CSVATVWSSGASSYEQYF
CDR3nt: TGCAGCGTGGCAACCGTCTGGAGTAGCGGGGCGAGCTCCTACGAGCAGTACTTC

d_gene: NA
abundance: NA
v_gene: TRBV6-1
j_gene: TRBJ1-4
CDR3aa: CASQGVRLFF
CDR3nt: TGTGCCAGCCAGGGTGTTAGACTGTTTTTT

d_gene: NA
abundance: few
v_gene: TRBV6-6
j_gene: TRBJ1-1
CDR3aa: CASSYVGNPEAFF
CDR3nt: TGTGCCAGCAGTTACGTGGGGAACCCTGAAGCTTTCTTT

d_gene: NA
abundance: NA
v_gene: TRBV18
j_gene: TRBJ1-5
CDR3aa: CASSRQGGPEAQHF
CDR3nt: TGTGCCAGCTCACGTCAGGGCGGACCGGAGGCCCAGCATTTT

d_gene: NA
abundance: NA
v_gene: TRBV7-2
j_gene: TRBJ2-1
CDR3aa: CASSELPGPRSNEQFF
CDR3nt: TGTGCCAGCAGCGAATTACCGGGACCCCGTTCCAATGAGCAGTTCTTC

d_gene: NA
abundance: NA
v_gene: TRBV6-2/TRBV6-3
j_gene: TRBJ1-5
CDR3aa: CASTNPADRRLYQPQHF
CDR3nt: TGTGCCAGCACCAACCCAGCAGACAGGAGACTTTATCAGCCCCAGCATTTT

d_gene: TRBD2
abundance: NA
v_gene: TRBV20-1
j_gene: TRBJ2-7
CDR3aa: CSADPGLAEIYEQYF
CDR3nt: TGCAGTGCGGACCCGGGACTAGCGGAAATCTACGAGCAGTACTTC

d_gene: TRBD1
abundance: NA
v_gene: TRBV5-1
j_gene: TRBJ1-2
CDR3aa: CASSLARTGGYGYTF
CDR3nt: TGCGCCAGCAGCTTGGCCCGGACAGGGGGCTATGGCTACACCTTC

d_gene: NA
abundance: NA
v_gene: TRBV9
j_gene: TRBJ2-1
CDR3aa: CASSPRGVGTTFPNEQFF
CDR3nt: TGTGCCAGCAGCCCTAGGGGAGTGGGAACAACTTTTCCCAATGAGCAGTTCTTC

d_gene: NA
abundance: NA
v_gene: TRBV4-1
j_gene: TRBJ1-2
CDR3aa: CASRTAIGNWGGYTF
CDR3nt: TGCGCCAGCAGGACCGCGATAGGGAATTGGGGTGGCTACACCTTC

d_gene: NA
abundance: NA
v_gene: TRBV20-1
j_gene: TRBJ2-3
CDR3aa: CSARRDGTDTQYF
CDR3nt: TGCAGTGCTAGGCGGGATGGCACAGATACGCAGTATTTT

d_gene: TRBD2
abundance: many
v_gene: TRBV7-3
j_gene: TRBJ2-3
CDR3aa: CASSLEAGRYTQYF
CDR3nt: TGTGCCAGCAGCTTAGAAGCGGGGCGGTATACGCAGTATTTT

d_gene: TRBD2
abundance: NA
v_gene: TRBV18
j_gene: TRBJ2-1
CDR3aa: CASSPPGLPTGDEQFF
CDR3nt: TGTGCCAGCTCACCGCCGGGACTACCCACTGGGGATGAGCAGTTCTTC

d_gene: TRBD2
abundance: once
v_gene: TRBV4-1
j_gene: TRBJ2-7
CDR3aa: CASRLLGRGSSYNEQYF
CDR3nt: TGCGCCAGCAGACTCTTGGGTCGCGGGAGCTCCTACAATGAGCAGTACTTC

d_gene: NA
abundance: few
v_gene: TRBV2
j_gene: TRBJ2-1
CDR3aa: CASNILFLGNEQFF
CDR3nt: TGTGCCAGCAATATCCTCTTTCTGGGCAATGAGCAGTTCTTC

d_gene: TRBD1
abundance: NA
v_gene: TRBV5-4
j_gene: TRBJ2-7
CDR3aa: CASSTTGGLNEQYF
CDR3nt: TGTGCCAGCAGCACAACAGGGGGCTTGAACGAGCAGTACTTC

d_gene: TRBD1
abundance: NA
v_gene: TRBV27
j_gene: TRBJ1-2
CDR3aa: CASRKDRVYGYTF
CDR3nt: TGTGCCAGCAGGAAGGACAGGGTATATGGCTACACCTTC

d_gene: TRBD1
abundance: once
v_gene: TRBV6-1
j_gene: TRBJ2-1
CDR3aa: CASRPTGVDERFF
CDR3nt: TGTGCCAGCAGACCAACAGGGGTGGATGAGCGGTTCTTC

d_gene: NA
abundance: NA
v_gene: TRBV5-8
j_gene: TRBJ2-7
CDR3aa: CASSLRLDSSEQYF
CDR3nt: TGTGCCAGCAGCTTGCGCCTCGACAGTTCCGAGCAGTACTTC

d_gene: NA
abundance: few
v_gene: TRBV6-8
j_gene: TRBJ2-1
CDR3aa: CASSYGDRISYNEQFF
CDR3nt: TGTGCCAGCAGTTACGGCGACCGAATATCCTACAATGAGCAGTTCTTC

d_gene: NA
abundance: NA
v_gene: TRBV29-1
j_gene: TRBJ2-1
CDR3aa: CSVEDVSGLSYNEQFF
CDR3nt: TGCAGCGTTGAAGATGTCTCGGGTCTATCCTACAATGAGCAGTTCTTC

d_gene: TRBD2
abundance: few
v_gene: TRBV20-1
j_gene: TRBJ2-4
CDR3aa: CSARVAGGLPGNIQYF
CDR3nt: TGCAGTGCTAGAGTAGCGGGAGGCTTACCAGGAAACATTCAGTACTTC

d_gene: NA
abundance: few
v_gene: TRBV29-1
j_gene: TRBJ1-1
CDR3aa: CSAIGWGSNTEAFF
CDR3nt: TGCAGCGCCATTGGATGGGGGTCGAACACTGAAGCTTTCTTT

d_gene: TRBD1
abundance: many
v_gene: TRBV10-3
j_gene: TRBJ2-6
CDR3aa: CAIRIDRARPNHSGANVLTF
CDR3nt: TGTGCCATCAGGATAGACAGGGCTCGACCTAACCACTCTGGGGCCAACGTCCTGACTTTC

d_gene: NA
abundance: NA
v_gene: TRBV6-5
j_gene: TRBJ1-5
CDR3aa: CASSAGTGELPQHF
CDR3nt: TGTGCCAGCTCAGCCGGGACCGGCGAATTGCCCCAGCATTTT

d_gene: NA
abundance: few
v_gene: TRBV5-4
j_gene: TRBJ2-3
CDR3aa: CASTKTLRKGTDTQYF
CDR3nt: TGTGCCAGCACAAAAACCCTGCGGAAAGGCACAGATACGCAGTATTTT